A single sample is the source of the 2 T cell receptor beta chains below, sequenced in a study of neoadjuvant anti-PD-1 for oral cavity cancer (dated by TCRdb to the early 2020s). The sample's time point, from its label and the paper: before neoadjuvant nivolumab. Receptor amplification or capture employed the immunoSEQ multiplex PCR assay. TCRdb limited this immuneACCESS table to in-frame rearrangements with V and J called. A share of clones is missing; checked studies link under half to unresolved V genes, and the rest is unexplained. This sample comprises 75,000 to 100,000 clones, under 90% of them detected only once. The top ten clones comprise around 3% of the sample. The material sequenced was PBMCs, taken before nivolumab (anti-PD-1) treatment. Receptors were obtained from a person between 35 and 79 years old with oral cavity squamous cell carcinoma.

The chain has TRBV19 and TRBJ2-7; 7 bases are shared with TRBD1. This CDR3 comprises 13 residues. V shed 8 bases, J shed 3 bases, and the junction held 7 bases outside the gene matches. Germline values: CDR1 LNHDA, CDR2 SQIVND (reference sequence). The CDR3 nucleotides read TGTGCCAGTGCTAGGGACAGCTACTACGAGCAGTACTTC. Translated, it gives CASARDSYYEQYF.

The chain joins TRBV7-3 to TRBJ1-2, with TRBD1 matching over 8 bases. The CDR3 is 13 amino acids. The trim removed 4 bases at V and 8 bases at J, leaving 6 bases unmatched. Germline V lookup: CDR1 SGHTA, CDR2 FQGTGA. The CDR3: CASSWTGIGGYTF. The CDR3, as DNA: TGTGCCAGCAGCTGGACAGGGATTGGCGGCTACACCTTC.